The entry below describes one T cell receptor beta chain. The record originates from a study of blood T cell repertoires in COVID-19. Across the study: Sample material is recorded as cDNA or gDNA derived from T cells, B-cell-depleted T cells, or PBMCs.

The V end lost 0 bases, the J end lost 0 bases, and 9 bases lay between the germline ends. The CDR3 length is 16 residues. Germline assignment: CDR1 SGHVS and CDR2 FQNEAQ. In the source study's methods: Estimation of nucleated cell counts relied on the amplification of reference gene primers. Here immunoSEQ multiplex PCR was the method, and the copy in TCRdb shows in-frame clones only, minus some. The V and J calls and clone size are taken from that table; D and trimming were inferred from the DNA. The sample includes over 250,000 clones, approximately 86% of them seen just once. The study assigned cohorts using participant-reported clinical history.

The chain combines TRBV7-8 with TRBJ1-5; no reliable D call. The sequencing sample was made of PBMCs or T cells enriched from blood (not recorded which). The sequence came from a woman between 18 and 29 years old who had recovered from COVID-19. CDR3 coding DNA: TGTGCCAGCAGCTTAGCCCCGGGGTCTAGCAATCAGCCCCAGCATTTT. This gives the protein CASSLAPGSSNQPQHF.